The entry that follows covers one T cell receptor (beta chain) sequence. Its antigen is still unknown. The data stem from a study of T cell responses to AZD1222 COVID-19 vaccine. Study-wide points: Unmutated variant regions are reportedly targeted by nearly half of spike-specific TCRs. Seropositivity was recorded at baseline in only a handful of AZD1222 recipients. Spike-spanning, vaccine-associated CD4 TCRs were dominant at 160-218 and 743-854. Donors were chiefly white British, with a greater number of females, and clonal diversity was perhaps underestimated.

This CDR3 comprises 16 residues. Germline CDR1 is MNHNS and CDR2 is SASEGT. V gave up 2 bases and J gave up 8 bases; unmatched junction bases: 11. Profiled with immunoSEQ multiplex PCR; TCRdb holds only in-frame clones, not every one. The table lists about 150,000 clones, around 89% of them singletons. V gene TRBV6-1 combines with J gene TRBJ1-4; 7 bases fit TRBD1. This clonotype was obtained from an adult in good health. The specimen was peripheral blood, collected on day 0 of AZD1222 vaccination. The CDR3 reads CASSEFGTAGTEKLFF. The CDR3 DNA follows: TGTGCCAGCAGTGAATTCGGGACAGCGGGGACGGAAAAACTGTTTTTT.